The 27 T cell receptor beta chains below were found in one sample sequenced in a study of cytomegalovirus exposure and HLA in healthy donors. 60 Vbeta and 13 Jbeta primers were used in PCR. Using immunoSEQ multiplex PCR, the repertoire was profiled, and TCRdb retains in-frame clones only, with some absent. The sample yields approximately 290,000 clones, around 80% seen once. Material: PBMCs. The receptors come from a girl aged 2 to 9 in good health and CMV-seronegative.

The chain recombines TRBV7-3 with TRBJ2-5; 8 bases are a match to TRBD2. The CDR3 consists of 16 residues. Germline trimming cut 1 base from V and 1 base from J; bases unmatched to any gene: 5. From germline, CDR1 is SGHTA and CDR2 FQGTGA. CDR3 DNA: TGTGCCAGCAGCTTAATAGGCGGGGGGCCCCAAGAGACCCAGTACTTC. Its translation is CASSLIGGGPQETQYF.

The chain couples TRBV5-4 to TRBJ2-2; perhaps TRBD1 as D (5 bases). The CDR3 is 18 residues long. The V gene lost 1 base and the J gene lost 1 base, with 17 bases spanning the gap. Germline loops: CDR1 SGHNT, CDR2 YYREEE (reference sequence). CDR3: CASSLQRQTIWNTGELFF. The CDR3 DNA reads TGTGCCAGCAGCTTGCAGAGACAGACGATCTGGAACACCGGGGAGCTGTTTTTT.

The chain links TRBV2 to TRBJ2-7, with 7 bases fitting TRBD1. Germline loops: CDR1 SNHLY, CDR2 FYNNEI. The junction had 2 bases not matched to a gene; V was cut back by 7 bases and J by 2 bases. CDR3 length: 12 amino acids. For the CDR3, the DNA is TGTGCCAGCAACAGGGGAGCCTACGAGCAGTACTTC. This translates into CASNRGAYEQYF.

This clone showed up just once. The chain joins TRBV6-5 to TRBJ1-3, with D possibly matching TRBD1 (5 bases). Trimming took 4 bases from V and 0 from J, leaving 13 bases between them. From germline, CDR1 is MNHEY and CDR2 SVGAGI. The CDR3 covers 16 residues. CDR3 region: CASSSNSGFSGNTIYF. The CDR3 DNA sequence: TGTGCCAGCAGTTCCAACTCAGGGTTCTCTGGAAACACCATATATTTT.

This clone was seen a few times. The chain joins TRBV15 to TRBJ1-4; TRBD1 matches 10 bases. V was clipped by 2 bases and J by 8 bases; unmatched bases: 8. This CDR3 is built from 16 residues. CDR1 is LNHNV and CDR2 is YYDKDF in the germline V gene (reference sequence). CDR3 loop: CATSRTVDRGLEKLFF. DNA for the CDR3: TGTGCCACCAGCAGAACCGTCGACAGGGGGCTGGAAAAACTGTTTTTT.

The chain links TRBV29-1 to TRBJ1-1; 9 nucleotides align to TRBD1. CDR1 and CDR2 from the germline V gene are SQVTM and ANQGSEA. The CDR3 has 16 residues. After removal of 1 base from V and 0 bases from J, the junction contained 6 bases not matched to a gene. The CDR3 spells CSVEGPDRGMNTEAFF. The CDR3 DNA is TGCAGCGTTGAAGGTCCCGACAGGGGGATGAACACTGAAGCTTTCTTT.

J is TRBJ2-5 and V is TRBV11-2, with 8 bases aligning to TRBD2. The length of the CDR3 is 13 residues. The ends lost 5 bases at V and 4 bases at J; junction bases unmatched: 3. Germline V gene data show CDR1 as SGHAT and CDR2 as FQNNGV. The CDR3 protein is CASSPGGGETQYF. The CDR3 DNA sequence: TGTGCCAGCAGCCCCGGGGGGGGAGAGACCCAGTACTTC.

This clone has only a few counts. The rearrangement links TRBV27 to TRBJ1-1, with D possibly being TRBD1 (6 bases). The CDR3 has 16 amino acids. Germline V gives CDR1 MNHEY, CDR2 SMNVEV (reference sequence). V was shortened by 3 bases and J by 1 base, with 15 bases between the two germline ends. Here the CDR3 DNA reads TGTGCCAGCAGTTTCGGGCAGTCAGGGGAGAACACTGAAGCTTTCTTT. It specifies CASSFGQSGENTEAFF.

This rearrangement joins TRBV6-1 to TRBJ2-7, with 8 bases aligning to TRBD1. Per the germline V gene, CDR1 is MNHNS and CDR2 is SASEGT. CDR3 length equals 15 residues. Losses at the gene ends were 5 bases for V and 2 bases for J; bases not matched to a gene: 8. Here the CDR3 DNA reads TGTGCCAGCAGTCCCCGGACAGGGAGTCCCTACGAGCAGTACTTC. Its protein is CASSPRTGSPYEQYF.

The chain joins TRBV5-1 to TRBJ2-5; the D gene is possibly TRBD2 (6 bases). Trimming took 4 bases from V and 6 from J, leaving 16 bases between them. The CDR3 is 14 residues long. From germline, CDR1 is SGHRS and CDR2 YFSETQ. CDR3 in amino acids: CASSPATSMKTQYF. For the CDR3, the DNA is TGCGCCAGCAGCCCGGCGACTAGTATGAAGACCCAGTACTTC.

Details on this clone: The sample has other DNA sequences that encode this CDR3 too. CDR3 loop: CASRRSGTSGRYNEQFF. Here the CDR3 DNA reads TGTGCCAGCAGAAGATCCGGGACTAGCGGGAGGTATAATGAGCAGTTCTTC. The chain couples TRBV25-1 to TRBJ2-1; 15 bases are shared with TRBD2. The CDR3 covers 17 residues. J gave up 7 bases and V 6 bases, and 10 bases lay outside the gene matches. Per the germline V gene, CDR1 is MGHDK and CDR2 is SYGVNS. Combining the CDR3 with reference TRBV25-1 and TRBJ2-1 gives the whole variable domain EADIYQTPRYLVIGTGKKITLECSQTMGHDKMYWYQQDPGMELHLIHYSYGVNSTEKGDLSSESTVSRIRTEHFPLTLESARPSHTSQYLCASRRSGTSGRYNEQFFGPGTRLTVL.

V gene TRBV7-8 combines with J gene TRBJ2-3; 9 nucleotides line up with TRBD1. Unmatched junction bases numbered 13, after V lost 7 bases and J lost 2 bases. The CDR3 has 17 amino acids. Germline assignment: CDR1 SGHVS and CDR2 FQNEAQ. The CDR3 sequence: CASTLPWTGDFTDTQYF. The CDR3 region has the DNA TGTGCCAGCACCCTACCCTGGACAGGGGACTTCACAGATACGCAGTATTTT.

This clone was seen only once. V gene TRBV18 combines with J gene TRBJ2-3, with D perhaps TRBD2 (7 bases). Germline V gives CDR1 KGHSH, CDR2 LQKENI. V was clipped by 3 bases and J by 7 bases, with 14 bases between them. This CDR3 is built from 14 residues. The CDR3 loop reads CASSPGGAGNTQYF. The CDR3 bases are TGTGCCAGCTCACCTGGGGGGGCTGGAAATACGCAGTATTTT.

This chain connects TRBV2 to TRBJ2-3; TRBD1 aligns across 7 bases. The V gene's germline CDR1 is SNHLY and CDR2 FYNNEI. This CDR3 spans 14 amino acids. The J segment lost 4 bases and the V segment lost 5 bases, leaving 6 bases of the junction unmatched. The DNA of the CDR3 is TGTGCCAGCAGTCTAACAGGGGAGCCAGATACGCAGTATTTT. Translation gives CASSLTGEPDTQYF.

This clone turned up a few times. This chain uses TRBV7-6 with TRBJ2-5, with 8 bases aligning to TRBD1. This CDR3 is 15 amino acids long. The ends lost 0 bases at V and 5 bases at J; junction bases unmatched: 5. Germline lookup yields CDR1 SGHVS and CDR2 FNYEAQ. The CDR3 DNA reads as TGTGCCAGCAGCTTAGCGGACAGGGAGGTGGAGACCCAGTACTTC. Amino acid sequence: CASSLADREVETQYF.

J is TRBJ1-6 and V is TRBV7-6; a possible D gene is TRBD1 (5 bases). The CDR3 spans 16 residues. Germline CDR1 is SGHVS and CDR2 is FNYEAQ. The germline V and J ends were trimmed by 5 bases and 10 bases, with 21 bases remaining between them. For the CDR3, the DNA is TGTGCCAGCAGCAATATGCCGGGGAGGGACCGATCACCCCTCCACTTT. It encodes CASSNMPGRDRSPLHF. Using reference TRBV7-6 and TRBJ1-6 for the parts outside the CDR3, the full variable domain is GAGVSQSPRYKVTKRGQDVALRCDPISGHVSLYWYRQALGQGPEFLTYFNYEAQQDKSGLPNDRFSAERPEGSISTLTIQRTEQRDSAMYRCASSNMPGRDRSPLHFGNGTRLTVT.

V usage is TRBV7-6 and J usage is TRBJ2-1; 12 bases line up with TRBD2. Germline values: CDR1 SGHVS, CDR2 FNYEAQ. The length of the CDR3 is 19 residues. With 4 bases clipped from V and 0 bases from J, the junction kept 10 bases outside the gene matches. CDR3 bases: TGTGCCAGCAGCTCCGGGACTAGCGGGTCCCTACCCTCCTACAATGAGCAGTTCTTC. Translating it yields CASSSGTSGSLPSYNEQFF.

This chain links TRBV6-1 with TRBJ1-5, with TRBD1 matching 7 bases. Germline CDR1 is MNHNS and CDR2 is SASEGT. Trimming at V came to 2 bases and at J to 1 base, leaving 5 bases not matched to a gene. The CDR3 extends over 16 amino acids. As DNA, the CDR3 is TGTGCCAGCAGTGAATTTAGGGGGCTGAGCAATCAGCCCCAGCATTTT. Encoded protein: CASSEFRGLSNQPQHF.

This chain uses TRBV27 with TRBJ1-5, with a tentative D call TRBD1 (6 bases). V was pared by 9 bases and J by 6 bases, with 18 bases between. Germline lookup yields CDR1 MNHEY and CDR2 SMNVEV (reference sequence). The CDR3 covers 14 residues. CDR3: CARNRDNTAQPQHF. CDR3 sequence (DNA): TGTGCCAGGAACCGGGACAACACGGCTCAGCCCCAGCATTTT.

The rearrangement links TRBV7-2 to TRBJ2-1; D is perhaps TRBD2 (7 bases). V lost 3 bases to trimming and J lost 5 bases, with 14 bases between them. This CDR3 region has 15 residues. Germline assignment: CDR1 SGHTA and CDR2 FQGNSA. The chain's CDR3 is CASSLRRGLDNEQFF. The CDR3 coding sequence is TGTGCCAGCAGCTTGAGGCGGGGGCTTGACAATGAGCAGTTCTTC.

For the CDR3, the DNA is TGCGCCAGCAGCTTGGGACTAGCGGGGGGACTAAACACCGGGGAGCTGTTTTTT. Its translation is CASSLGLAGGLNTGELFF. V is TRBV5-1 and J is TRBJ2-2; 13 bases line up with TRBD2. The CDR3 extends over 18 amino acids. From germline, CDR1 is SGHRS and CDR2 YFSETQ. V gave up 0 bases and J gave up 2 bases; unmatched junction bases: 4.

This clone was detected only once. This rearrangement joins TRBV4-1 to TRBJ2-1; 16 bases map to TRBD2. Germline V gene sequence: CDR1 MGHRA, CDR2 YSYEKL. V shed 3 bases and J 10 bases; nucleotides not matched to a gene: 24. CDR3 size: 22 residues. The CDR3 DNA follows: TGCGCCAGCAGCCACCCCCCCGCGGGGACTAGCGGGAGGGCCGGTCCGCCATGGGAGCAGTTCTTC. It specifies CASSHPPAGTSGRAGPPWEQFF.

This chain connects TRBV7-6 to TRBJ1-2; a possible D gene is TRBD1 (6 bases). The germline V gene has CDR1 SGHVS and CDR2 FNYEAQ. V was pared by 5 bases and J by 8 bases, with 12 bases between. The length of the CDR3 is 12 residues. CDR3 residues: CASSLGGGGYTF. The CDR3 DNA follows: TGTGCCAGCAGCCTTGGGGGCGGCGGCTACACCTTC.

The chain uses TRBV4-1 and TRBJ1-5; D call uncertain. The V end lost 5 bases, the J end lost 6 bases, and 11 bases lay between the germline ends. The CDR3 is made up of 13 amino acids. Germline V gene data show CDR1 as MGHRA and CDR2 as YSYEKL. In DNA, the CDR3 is TGCGCCAGCAGCTCAGAACCCATTCAGCCCCAGCATTTT. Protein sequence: CASSSEPIQPQHF.

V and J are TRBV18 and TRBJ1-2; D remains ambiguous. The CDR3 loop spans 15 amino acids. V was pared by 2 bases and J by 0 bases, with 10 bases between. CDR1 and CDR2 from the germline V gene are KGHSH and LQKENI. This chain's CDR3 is CASSPTAGANYGYTF. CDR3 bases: TGTGCCAGCTCACCAACCGCCGGAGCTAACTATGGCTACACCTTC.

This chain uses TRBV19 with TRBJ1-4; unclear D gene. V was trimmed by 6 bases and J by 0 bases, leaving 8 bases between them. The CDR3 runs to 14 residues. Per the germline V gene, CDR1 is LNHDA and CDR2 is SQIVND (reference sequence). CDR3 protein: CASRRLATNEKLFF. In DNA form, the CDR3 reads TGTGCCAGTAGGCGATTAGCAACTAATGAAAAACTGTTTTTT.

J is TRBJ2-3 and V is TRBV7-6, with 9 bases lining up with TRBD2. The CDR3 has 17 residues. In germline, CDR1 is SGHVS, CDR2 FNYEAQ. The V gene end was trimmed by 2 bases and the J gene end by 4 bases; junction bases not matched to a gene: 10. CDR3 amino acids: CASSLSAPSGISDTQYF. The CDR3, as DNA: TGTGCCAGCAGCTTATCTGCACCTAGCGGGATATCAGATACGCAGTATTTT.